This TCR beta chain emerged from a study of CD8 T cells in ankylosing spondylitis. General observations from the study: Disease-associated clones were CD8+ and fairly uncommon in peripheral blood.

This clonotype was detected ten times or more. Its antigen remains unknown. CDR3 length equals 16 residues. The ends were cut back, 4 bases at V and 2 bases at J, with 17 bases in the middle. Quantitative 5'-RACE with molecular barcodes produced the TCR beta libraries. One entry per CDR3 protein, called by TCRdb with MiXCR from the 5' RACE reads. The sample carries 200,000 to 300,000 distinct CDR3 sequences, over 9.5% recorded once. The chain recombines TRBV12-3 or TRBV12-4 with TRBJ2-5; maybe TRBD1 (5 bases). This TCR was recovered from a male donor with ankylosing spondylitis or in good health (not recorded which). Input material: blood, either unsorted or a sorted T cell fraction (not recorded which). This chain's CDR3 is CASSSSRGRDQETQYF. The CDR3 DNA follows: TGTGCCAGCAGTTCATCTCGAGGCAGGGATCAAGAGACCCAGTACTTC.